This note documents a single TCR beta chain sequence. This record belongs to a study of shared T cell receptors in the human thymus. Only in-frame clones appear in the TCRdb table, and some are missing; sequencing was by immunoSEQ multiplex PCR. The sample holds some 700,000 clones, around nine tenths seen once. In germline, CDR1 is SEHNR, CDR2 FQNEAQ (reference sequence). V was pared by 5 bases and J by 9 bases, with 16 bases of the junction left unmatched. CDR3 size: 16 residues. Another study also made use of these data, one on human thymus T cells. That work states: Those donating were healthy Finnish infants in corrective surgery for congenital heart defects. Thymic samples were excised during corrective heart operations. An apparent bias in V and J gene usage was seen in thymic and blood repertoires. Related work showed strongly overlapping thymic repertoires across unrelated individuals.

The source of this sequence is a boy under three years old with a congenital heart defect. V usage is TRBV7-9 and J usage is TRBJ2-7; the match to TRBD2 covers 10 bases. Specimen: thymocytes. The DNA for the CDR3 is TGTGCCAGCAGCCCTGATCTAGCGGGGGAAACCTCGTTGCAGTACTTC. This gives the protein CASSPDLAGETSLQYF. Together with reference TRBV7-9 and TRBJ2-7, the CDR3 gives the full variable domain: DTGVSQNPRHKITKRGQNVTFRCDPISEHNRLYWYRQTLGQGPEFLTYFQNEAQLEKSRLLSDRFSAERPKGSFSTLEIQRTEQGDSAMYLCASSPDLAGETSLQYFGPGTRLTVT.